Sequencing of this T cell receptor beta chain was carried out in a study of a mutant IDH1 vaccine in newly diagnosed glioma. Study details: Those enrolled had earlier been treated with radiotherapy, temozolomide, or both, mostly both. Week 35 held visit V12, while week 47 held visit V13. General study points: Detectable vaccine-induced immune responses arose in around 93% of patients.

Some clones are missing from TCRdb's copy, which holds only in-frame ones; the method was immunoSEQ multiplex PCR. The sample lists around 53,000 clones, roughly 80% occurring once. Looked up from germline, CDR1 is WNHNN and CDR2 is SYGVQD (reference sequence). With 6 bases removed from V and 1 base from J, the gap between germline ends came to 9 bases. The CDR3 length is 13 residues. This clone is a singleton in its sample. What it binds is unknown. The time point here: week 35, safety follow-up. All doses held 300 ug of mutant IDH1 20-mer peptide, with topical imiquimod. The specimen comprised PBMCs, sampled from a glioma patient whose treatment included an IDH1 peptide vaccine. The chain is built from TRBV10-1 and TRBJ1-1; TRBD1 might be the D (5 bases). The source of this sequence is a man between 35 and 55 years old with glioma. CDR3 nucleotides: TGCGCCAGCAGGGCTACAGGGAACACTGAAGCTTTCTTT. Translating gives CASRATGNTEAFF.